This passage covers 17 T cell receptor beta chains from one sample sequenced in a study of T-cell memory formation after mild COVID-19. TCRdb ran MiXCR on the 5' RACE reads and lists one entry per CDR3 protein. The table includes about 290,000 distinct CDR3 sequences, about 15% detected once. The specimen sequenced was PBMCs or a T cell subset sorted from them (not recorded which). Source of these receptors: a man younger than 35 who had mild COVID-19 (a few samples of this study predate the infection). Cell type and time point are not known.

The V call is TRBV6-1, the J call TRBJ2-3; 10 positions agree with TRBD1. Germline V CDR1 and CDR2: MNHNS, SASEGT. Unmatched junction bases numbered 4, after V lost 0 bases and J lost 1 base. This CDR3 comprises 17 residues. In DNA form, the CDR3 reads TGTGCCAGCAGTGAAGCTCGACAGGGGGCCGGCACAGATACGCAGTATTTT. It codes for CASSEARQGAGTDTQYF.

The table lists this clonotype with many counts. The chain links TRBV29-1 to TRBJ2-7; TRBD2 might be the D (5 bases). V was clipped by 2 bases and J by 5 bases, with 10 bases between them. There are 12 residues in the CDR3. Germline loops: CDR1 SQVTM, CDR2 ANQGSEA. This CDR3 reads CSVELRDNEQYF. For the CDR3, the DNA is TGCAGCGTTGAATTACGGGATAACGAGCAGTACTTC.

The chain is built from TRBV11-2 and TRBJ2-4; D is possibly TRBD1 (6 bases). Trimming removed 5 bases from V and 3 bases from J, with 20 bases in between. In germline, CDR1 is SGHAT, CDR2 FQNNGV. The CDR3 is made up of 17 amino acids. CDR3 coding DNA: TGTGCCAGCAGCCGACCCACGTCAGGGGAACTCAAAAACATTCAGTACTTC. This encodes CASSRPTSGELKNIQYF.

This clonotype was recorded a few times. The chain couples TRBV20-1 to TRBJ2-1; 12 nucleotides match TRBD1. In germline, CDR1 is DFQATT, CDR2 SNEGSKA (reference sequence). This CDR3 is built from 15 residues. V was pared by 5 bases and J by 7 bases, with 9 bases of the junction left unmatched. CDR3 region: CSAPPGQGALNEQFF. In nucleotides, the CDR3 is TGCAGTGCTCCGCCGGGACAGGGGGCTTTAAATGAGCAGTTCTTC.

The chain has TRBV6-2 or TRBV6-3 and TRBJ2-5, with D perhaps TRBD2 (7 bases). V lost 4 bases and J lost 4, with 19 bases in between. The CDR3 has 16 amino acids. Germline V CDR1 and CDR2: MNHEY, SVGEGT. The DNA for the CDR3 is TGTGCCAGCAGTTCCCCTAGGGGGGGGATGAGAGAGACCCAGTACTTC. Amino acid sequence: CASSSPRGGMRETQYF.

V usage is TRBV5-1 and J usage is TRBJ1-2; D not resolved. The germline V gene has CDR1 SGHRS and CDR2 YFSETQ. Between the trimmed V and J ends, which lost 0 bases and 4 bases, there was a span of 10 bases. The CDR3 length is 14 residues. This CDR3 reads CASSLEGRFYGYTF. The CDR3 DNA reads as TGCGCCAGCAGCTTGGAGGGCAGATTCTATGGCTACACCTTC.

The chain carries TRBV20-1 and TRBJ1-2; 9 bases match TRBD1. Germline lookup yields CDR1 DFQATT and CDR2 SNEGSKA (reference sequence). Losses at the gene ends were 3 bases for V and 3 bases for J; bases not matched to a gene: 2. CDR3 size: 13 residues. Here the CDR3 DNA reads TGCAGTGCTAGGTGGGACAGGGACTATGGCTACACCTTC. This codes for CSARWDRDYGYTF.

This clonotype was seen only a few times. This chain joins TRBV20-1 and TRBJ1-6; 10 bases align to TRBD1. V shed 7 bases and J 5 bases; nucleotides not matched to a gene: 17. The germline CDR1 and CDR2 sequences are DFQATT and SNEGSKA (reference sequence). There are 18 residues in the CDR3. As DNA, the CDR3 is TGCAGTGTGCCTGGTGGGACAGGGGTCACAGGGGATAATTCACCCCTCCACTTT. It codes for CSVPGGTGVTGDNSPLHF.

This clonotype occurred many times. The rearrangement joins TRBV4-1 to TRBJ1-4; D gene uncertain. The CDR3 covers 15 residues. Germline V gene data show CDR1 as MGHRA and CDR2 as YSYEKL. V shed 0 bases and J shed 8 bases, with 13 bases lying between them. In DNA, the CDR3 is TGCGCCAGCAGCCAAGAGTGGGTTAGAGGGGAAAAACTGTTTTTT. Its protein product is CASSQEWVRGEKLFF.

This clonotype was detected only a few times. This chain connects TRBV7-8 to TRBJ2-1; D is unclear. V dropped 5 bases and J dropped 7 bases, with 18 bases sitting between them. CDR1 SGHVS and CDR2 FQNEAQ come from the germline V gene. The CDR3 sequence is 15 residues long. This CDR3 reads CASSATGLLVNEQFF. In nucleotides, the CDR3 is TGTGCCAGCAGCGCCACCGGGTTACTGGTGAATGAGCAGTTCTTC.

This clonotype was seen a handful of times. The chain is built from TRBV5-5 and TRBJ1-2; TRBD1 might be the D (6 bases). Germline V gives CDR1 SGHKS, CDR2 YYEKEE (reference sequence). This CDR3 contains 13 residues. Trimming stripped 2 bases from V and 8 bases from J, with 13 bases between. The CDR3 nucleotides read TGTGCCAGCAGCTTACCTCAGGGGTCGGGCTACACCTTC. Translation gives CASSLPQGSGYTF.

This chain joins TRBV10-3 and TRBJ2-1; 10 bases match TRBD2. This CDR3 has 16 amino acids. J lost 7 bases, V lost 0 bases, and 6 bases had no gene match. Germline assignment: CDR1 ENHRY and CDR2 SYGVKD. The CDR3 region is CAISESGLASSNEQFF. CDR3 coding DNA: TGTGCCATCAGTGAGTCGGGACTAGCGAGTTCGAATGAGCAGTTCTTC.

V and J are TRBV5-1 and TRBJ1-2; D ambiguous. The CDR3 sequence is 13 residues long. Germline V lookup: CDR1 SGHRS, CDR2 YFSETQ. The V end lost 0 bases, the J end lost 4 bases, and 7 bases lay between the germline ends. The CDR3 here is CASSLEPIYGYTF. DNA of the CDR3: TGCGCCAGCAGCTTGGAACCTATCTATGGCTACACCTTC.

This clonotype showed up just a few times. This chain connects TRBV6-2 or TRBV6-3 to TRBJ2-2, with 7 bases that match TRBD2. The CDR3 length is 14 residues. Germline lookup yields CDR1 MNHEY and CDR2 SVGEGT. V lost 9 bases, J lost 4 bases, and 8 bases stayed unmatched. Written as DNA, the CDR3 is TGTGCCAGTAGCTCACGGGGGGTCACCGGGGAGCTGTTTTTT. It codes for CASSSRGVTGELFF.

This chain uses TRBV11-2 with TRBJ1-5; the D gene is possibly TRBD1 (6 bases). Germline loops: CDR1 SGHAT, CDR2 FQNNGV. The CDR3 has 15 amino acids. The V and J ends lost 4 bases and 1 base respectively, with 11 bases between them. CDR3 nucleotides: TGTGCCAGCAGCTCCAGGGGCGGGAGCAATCAGCCCCAGCATTTT. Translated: CASSSRGGSNQPQHF.

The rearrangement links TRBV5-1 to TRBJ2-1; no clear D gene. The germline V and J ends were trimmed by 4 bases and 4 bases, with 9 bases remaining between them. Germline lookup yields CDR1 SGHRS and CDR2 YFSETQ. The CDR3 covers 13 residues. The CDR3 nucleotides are TGCGCCAGCAGCCCCCATGGATACAATGAGCAGTTCTTC. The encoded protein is CASSPHGYNEQFF.

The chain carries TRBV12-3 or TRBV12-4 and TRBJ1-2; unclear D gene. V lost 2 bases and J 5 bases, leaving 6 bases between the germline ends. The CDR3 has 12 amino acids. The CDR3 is CASSLMSYGYTF. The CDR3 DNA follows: TGTGCCAGCAGTTTAATGAGTTATGGCTACACCTTC.